This T cell receptor (beta chain) was captured by sequencing in a study of cytomegalovirus exposure and HLA in healthy donors. TCRdb's copy holds only in-frame clones and misses some; the assay was immunoSEQ multiplex PCR. The sample has 85,000 to 120,000 clones; just under 95% are singletons. Trimming took off 1 base at V and 2 bases at J, with 17 bases between the two ends. The CDR3 sequence is 17 residues long. Germline CDR1 is LGHNA and CDR2 is YSLEER. Material for sequencing was PBMCs. The clonotype originates from a woman between 18 and 30 years old in good health and CMV-seronegative. The V call is TRBV4-3, the J call TRBJ1-1; D remains unclear. The CDR3 loop reads CASSQAPGRSLNTEAFF. The CDR3 DNA is TGCGCCAGCAGCCAAGCTCCGGGGAGGAGTCTTAACACTGAAGCTTTCTTT.